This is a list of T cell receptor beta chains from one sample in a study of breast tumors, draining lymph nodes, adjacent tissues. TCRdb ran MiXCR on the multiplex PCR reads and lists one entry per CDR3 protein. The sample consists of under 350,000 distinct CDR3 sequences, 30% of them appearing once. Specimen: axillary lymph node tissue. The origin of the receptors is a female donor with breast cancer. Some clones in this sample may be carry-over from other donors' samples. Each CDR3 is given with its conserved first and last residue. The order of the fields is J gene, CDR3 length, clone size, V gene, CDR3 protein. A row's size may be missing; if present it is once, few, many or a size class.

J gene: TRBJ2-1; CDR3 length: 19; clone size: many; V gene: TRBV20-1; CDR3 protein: CSARAGPGRAGGLHNEQFF
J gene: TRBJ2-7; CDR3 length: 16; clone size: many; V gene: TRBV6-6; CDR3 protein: CASSYSLTGVIYEQYF
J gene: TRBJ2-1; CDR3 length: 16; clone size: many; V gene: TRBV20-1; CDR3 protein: CSARPGVAPSGNEQFF
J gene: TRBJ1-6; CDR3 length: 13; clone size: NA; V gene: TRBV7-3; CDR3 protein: CASSLYEGSPLHF
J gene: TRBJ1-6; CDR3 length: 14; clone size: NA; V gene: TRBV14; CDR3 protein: CASSQRWDNSPLHF
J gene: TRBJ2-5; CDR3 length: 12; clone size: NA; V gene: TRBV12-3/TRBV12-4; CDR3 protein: CASRGTQETQYF
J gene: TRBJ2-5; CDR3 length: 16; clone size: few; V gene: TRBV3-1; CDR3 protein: CASSPTIQRERKGQYF
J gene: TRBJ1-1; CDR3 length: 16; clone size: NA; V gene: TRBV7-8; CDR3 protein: CASSGRDRAVNTEAFF
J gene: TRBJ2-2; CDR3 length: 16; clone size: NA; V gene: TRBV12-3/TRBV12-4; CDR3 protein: CASSFSGGASSGELFF
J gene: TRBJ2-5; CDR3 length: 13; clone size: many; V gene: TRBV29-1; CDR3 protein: CSVGTGVAETQYF
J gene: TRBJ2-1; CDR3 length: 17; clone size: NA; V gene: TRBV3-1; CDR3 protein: CASSLPSGRDYYNEQFF
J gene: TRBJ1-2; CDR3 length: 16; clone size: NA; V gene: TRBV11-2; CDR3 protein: CASSLHDGGLWYGCTF
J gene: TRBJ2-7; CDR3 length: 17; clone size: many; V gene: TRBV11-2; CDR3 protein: CASSLDWRASGGNEQYF
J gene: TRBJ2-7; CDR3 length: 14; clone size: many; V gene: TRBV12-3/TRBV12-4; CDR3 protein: CASSFGPSGHEQYF
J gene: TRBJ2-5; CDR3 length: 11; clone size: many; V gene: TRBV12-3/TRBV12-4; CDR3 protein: CASRILETQYF
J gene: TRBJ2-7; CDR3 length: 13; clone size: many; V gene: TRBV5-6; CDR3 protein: CASSLEWSYEQYF
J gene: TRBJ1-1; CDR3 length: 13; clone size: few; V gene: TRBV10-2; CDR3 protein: CANHPDRNTEAFF
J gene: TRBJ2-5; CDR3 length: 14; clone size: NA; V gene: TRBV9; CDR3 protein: CASSRTSVEETQYF
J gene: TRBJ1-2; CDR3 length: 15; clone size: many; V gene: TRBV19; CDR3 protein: CATSGSSRGFYGYTF
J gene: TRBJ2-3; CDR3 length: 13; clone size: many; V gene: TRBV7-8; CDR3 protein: CASSHPDGGTQYF
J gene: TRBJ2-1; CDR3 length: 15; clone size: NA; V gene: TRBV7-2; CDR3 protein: CASSLGGSSYNEQLF
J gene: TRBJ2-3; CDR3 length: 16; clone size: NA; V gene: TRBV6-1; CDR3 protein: CASSRTGGPFTDTQYF
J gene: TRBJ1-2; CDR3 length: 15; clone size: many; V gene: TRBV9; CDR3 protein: CASSVDGTGGRGYTF
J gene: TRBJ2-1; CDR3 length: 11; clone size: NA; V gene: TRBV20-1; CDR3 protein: CSASGYNEQFF
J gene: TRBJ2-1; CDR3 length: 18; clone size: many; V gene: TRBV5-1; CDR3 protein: CASSPGTSGSWSYNEQFF
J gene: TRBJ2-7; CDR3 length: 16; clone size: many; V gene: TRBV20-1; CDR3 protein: CSAMSFVRDSPYEQYF
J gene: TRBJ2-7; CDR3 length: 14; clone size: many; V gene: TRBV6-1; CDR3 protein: CASTRQGSSYEQYF
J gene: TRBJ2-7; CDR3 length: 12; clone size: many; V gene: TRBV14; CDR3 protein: CASSPSFDEQYF
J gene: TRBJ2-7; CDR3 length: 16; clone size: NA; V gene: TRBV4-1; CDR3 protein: CASSQPLRGGIYEQYF
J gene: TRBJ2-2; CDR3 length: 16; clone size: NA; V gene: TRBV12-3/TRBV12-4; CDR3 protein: CASSPRDRGIAGELFF
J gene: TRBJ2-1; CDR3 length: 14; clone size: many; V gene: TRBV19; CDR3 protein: CASSIGQARDEQFF
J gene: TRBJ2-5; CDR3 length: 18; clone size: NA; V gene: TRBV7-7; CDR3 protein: CASSFYICSASGQETQYF
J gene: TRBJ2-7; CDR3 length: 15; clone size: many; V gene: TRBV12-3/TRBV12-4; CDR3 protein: CASSYEGDRAYEQYF
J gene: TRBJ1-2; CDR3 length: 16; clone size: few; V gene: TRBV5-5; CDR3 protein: CASSPGTTRPGGGYTF
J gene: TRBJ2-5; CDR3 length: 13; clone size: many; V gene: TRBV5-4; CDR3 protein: CASSLRDIGTQYF
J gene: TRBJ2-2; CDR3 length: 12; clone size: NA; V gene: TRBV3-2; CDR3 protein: CASSRVSGELFF
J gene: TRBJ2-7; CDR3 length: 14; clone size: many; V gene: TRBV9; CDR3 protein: CASSARQEAYEQYF
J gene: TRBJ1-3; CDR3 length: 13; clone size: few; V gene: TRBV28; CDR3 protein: CASSFRTEHTIYF
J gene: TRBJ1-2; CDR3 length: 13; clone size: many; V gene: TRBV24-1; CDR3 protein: CATSDPSTVGYTF
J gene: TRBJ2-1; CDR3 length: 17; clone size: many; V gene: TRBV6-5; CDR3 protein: CASSRKTGTRSYNEQFF
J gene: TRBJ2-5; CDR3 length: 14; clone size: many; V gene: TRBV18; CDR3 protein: CASSPSATRETQYF
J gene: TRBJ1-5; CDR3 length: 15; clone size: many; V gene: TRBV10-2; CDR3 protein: CASTFSTESNQPQHF
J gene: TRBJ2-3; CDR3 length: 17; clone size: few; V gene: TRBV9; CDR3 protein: CASSMRGLPLHTDTQYF